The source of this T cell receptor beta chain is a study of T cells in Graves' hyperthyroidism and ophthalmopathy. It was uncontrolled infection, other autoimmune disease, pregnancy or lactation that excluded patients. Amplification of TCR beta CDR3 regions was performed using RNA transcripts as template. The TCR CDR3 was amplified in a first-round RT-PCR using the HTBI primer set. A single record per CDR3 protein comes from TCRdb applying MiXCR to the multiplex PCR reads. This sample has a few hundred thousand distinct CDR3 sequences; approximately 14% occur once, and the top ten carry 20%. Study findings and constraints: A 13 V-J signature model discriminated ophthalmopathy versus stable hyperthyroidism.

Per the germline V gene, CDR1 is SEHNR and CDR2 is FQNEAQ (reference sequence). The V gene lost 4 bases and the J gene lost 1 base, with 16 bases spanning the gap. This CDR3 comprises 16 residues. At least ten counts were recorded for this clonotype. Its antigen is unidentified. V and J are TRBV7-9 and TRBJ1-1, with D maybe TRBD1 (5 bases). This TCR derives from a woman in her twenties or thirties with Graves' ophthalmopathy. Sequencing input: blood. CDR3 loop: CASSSTRDPRNTEAFF. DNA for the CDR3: TGTGCCAGCAGCTCGACCCGGGACCCACGGAACACTGAAGCTTTCTTT.